The next 16 T cell receptor beta chains were all read from a single sample in a study of monozygotic twins with inflammatory bowel disease. Following a re-call of the 5' RACE reads, TCRdb has one entry per CDR3 protein and lacks DNA. The repertoire table contains about 99,000 distinct CDR3 sequences. The sequenced sample consisted of blood. The origin of the receptors is a human donor with ulcerative colitis or Crohn's disease, or a healthy co-twin of an affected twin (not recorded which).

The chain couples TRBV19 to TRBJ2-3; without DNA, the TCRdb call of TRBD1 cannot be checked. Germline V lookup: CDR1 LNHDA, CDR2 SQIVND (reference sequence). This CDR3 comprises 14 residues. This CDR3 is CASSITGAPDTQYF.

The chain links TRBV4-3 to TRBJ2-2; TCRdb names TRBD2, which stays unverified in the absence of DNA. The germline gives CDR1 LGHNA, CDR2 YSLEER. The CDR3 covers 16 residues. CDR3 sequence reads: CASSQDSGRAAGELFF.

The V call is TRBV7-9, the J call TRBJ1-4; TCRdb calls TRBD1, which cannot be checked without DNA. CDR1 and CDR2 (germline): SEHNR, FQNEAQ (reference sequence). CDR3 length: 15 amino acids. CDR3 region: CASSARQKTNEKLFF.

This chain connects TRBV5-1 to TRBJ1-1. From germline, CDR1 is SGHRS and CDR2 YFSETQ. There are 14 residues in the CDR3. CDR3 amino acids: CASSKGSRDTEAFF.

V and J are TRBV5-1 and TRBJ2-1. The CDR3 has 11 amino acids. Per germline, CDR1 SGHRS and CDR2 YFSETQ. The CDR3 sequence: CASREYNEQFF.

CDR3 amino acids: CSAPDFGPAEAFF. The chain uses TRBV20-1 and TRBJ1-1. Per germline, CDR1 DFQATT and CDR2 SNEGSKA (reference sequence). This CDR3 has 13 residues.

The rearrangement uses TRBV7-9 and TRBJ2-7. This CDR3 has 15 residues. CDR1 and CDR2 from the germline V gene are SEHNR and FQNEAQ (reference sequence). The CDR3 protein is CASSTYLGLGYEQYF.

V is TRBV5-1 and J is TRBJ2-5; TCRdb's assignment of TRBD1 cannot be checked, as there is no DNA. CDR1 SGHRS and CDR2 YFSETQ come from the germline V gene. The CDR3 consists of 16 residues. The CDR3 sequence is CASSFLRGVSRETQYF. Complete variable domain (other parts from reference TRBV5-1 and TRBJ2-5): KAGVTQTPRYLIKTRGQQVTLSCSPISGHRSVSWYQQTPGQGLQFLFEYFSETQRNKGNFPGRFSGRQFSNSRSEMNVSTLELGDSALYLCASSFLRGVSRETQYFGPGTRLLVL.

The J gene is TRBJ2-2, the V gene TRBV6-6. Per germline, CDR1 MNHNY and CDR2 SVGAGI (reference sequence). The CDR3 has 12 residues. This chain's CDR3 is CASNGPPGELFF.

The chain recombines TRBV24-1 with TRBJ1-3. Germline CDR1 is KGHDR and CDR2 is SFDVKD. The CDR3 consists of 14 residues. CDR3 region: CATSDTSSGNTIYF.

J is TRBJ2-1 and V is TRBV28; without DNA, the TCRdb call of TRBD2 cannot be checked. Germline assignment: CDR1 MDHEN and CDR2 SYDVKM. The CDR3 has 15 residues. CDR3 loop: CASSLLLAGGPQQFF.

This chain uses TRBV6-5 with TRBJ2-1; TCRdb proposes TRBD1, but this gene call is untestable without DNA. Germline V lookup: CDR1 MNHEY, CDR2 SVGAGI. This CDR3 has 14 amino acids. The CDR3 here is CASSLGGWANEQFF.

The gene calls are TRBV20-1 and TRBJ1-5; TCRdb proposes TRBD1, but this gene call is untestable without DNA. This CDR3 is built from 14 residues. Germline V gene data show CDR1 as DFQATT and CDR2 as SNEGSKA (reference sequence). The CDR3 here is CSARNRDRVQPQHF.

The rearrangement uses TRBV11-2 and TRBJ2-1; TCRdb lists TRBD1, though no DNA is available to test this call. Germline V gives CDR1 SGHAT, CDR2 FQNNGV. The CDR3 is made up of 15 amino acids. The CDR3 sequence: CASRPGTGGGNEQFF.

V and J are TRBV3-1 and TRBJ2-2. The CDR3 loop spans 12 amino acids. Germline loops: CDR1 LGHDT, CDR2 YNNKEL (reference sequence). The CDR3 loop reads CASSLNVGELFF.

This sequence joins TRBV28 and TRBJ1-1. This CDR3 contains 15 residues. Germline-derived CDR1 and CDR2 are MDHEN and SYDVKM. The CDR3 region is CASSFRTIMNTEAFF. Filled out from reference TRBV28 and TRBJ1-1, the complete variable domain reads DVKVTQSSRYLVKRTGEKVFLECVQDMDHENMFWYRQDPGLGLRLIYFSYDVKMKEKGDIPEGYSVSREKKERFSLILESASTNQTSMYLCASSFRTIMNTEAFFGQGTRLTVV.